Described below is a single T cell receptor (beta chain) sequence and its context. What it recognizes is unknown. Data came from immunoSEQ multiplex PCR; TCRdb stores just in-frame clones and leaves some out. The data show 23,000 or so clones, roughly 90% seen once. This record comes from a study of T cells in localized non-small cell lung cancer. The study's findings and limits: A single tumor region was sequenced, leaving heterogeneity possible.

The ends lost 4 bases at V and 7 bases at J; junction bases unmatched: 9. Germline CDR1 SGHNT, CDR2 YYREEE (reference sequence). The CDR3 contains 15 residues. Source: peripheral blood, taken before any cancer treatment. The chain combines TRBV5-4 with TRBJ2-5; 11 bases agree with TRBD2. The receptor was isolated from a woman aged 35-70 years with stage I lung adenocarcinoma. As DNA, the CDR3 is TGTGCCAGCAGCAAGACGACTAGCGGGGAGGGGACCCAGTACTTC. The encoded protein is CASSKTTSGEGTQYF.